The clone carrying this T cell receptor beta chain was counted ten times or more. As yet, its antigen is unknown. This sample is part of a study of identifying expanded T cells in peripheral blood. Collection occurred without any documented infections or immune events in donors. This table comes from immunoSEQ multiplex PCR, and its TCRdb copy is limited to in-frame clones, with some not included. This table has tens of thousands of clones, approximately 81% appearing once. The CDR3 extends over 14 amino acids. Germline CDR1 and CDR2: SEHNR and FQNEAQ (reference sequence). V lost 4 bases to trimming and J lost 3 bases; unmatched junction nucleotides: 1. Overall study findings and caveats: Differentially abundant clones: roughly 1.2 between replicates, approximately 16 at 2 to 3 weeks, 19 to 20 at four.

The chain recombines TRBV7-9 with TRBJ1-4; 8 nucleotides match TRBD1. Sequencing was carried out using blood. The receptor's source is a person between 18 and 75 years old in good health. The CDR3 reads CASSSQGANEKLFF. The CDR3 coding sequence is TGTGCCAGCAGCTCACAGGGGGCTAATGAAAAACTGTTTTTT.